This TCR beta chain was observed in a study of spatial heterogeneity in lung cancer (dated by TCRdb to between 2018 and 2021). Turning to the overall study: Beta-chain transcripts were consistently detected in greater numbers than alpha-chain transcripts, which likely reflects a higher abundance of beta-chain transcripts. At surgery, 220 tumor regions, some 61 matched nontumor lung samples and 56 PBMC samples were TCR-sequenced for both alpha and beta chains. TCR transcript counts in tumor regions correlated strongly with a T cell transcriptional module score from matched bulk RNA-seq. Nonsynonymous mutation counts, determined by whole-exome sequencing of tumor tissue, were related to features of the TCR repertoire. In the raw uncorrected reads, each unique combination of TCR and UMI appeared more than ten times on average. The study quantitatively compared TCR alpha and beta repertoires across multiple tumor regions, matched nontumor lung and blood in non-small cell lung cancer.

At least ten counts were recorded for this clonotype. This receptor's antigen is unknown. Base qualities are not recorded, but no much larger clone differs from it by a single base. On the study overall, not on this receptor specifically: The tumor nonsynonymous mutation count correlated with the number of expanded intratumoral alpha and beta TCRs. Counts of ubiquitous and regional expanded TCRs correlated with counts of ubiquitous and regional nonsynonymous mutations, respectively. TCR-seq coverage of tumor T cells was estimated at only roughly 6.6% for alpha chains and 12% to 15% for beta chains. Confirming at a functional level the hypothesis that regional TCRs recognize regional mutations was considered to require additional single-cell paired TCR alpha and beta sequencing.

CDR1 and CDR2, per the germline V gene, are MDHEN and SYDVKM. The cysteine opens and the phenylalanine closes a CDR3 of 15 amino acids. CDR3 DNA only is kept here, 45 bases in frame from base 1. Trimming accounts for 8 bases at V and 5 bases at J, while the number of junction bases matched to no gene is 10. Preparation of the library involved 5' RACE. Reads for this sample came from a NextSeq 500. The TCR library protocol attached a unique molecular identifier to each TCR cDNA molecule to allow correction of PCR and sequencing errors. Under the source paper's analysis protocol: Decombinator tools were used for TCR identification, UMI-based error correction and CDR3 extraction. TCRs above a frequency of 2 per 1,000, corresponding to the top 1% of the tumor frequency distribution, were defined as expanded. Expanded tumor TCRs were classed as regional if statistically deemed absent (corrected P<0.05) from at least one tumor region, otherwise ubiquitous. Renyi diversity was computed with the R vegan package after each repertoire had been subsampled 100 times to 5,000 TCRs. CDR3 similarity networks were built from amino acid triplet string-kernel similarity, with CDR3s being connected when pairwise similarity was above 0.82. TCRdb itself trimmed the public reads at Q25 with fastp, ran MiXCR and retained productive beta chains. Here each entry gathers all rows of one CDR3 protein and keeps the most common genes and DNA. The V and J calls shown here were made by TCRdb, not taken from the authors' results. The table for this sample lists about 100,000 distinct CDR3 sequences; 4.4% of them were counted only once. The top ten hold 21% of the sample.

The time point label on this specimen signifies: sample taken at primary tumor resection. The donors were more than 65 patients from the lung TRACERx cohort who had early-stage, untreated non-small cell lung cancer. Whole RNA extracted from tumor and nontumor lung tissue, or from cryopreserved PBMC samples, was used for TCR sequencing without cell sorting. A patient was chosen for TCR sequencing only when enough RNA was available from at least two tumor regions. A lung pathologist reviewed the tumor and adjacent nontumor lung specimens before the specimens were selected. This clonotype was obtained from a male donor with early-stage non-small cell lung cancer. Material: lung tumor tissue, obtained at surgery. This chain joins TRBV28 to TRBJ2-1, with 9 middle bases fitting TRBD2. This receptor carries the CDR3 CASVFSGGAHNEQFF. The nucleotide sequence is TGTGCCAGCGTCTTTAGCGGGGGAGCGCACAATGAGCAGTTCTTC.